These 22 T cell receptor beta chains share one sample of origin, sequenced in a study of CD8 T cells in ankylosing spondylitis. TCRdb called the 5' RACE reads again in MiXCR, with one record for every CDR3 protein. Altogether approximately 340,000 distinct CDR3 sequences are present, under 15% being singletons, with the ten largest covering roughly 0.99%. The sequencing sample was made of blood, either unsorted or a sorted T cell fraction (not recorded which). Receptors were obtained from a male donor with ankylosing spondylitis or in good health (not recorded which).

This chain connects TRBV12-3 or TRBV12-4 to TRBJ1-6; 7 bases are shared with TRBD1. The CDR3 runs to 16 residues. J lost 8 bases, V lost 6 bases, and 13 bases had no gene match. The CDR3 DNA reads TGTGCCAGCAGCCCGAACGCAGGGGGGACGGATTCACCCCTCCACTTT. It translates to CASSPNAGGTDSPLHF.

CDR3 in amino acids: CASSFLAGGLGNEQFF. In DNA, the CDR3 is TGCGCCAGCAGCTTTCTAGCGGGAGGGCTCGGCAATGAGCAGTTCTTC. V is TRBV5-1 and J is TRBJ2-1; 12 bases align to TRBD2. The V gene's germline CDR1 is SGHRS and CDR2 YFSETQ. The CDR3 consists of 16 residues. Trimming cost V 2 bases and J 6 bases; bases outside gene matches: 6.

This clonotype was counted only a few times. This sequence joins TRBV7-9 and TRBJ1-2, with D perhaps TRBD1 (5 bases). V was trimmed by 5 bases and J by 14 bases, leaving 21 bases between them. The CDR3 is made up of 13 amino acids. Germline CDR1 is SEHNR and CDR2 is FQNEAQ (reference sequence). CDR3 nucleotides: TGTGCCAGCAGCCGGGGAGAGTTCGGGGGTTGGACCTTC. Translated, it gives CASSRGEFGGWTF. The whole variable domain, remainder taken from reference TRBV7-9 and TRBJ1-2, is DTGVSQNPRHKITKRGQNVTFRCDPISEHNRLYWYRQTLGQGPEFLTYFQNEAQLEKSRLLSDRFSAERPKGSFSTLEIQRTEQGDSAMYLCASSRGEFGGWTFGSGTRLTVV.

The chain employs TRBV12-3 or TRBV12-4 and TRBJ1-4; 8 nucleotides match TRBD1. This CDR3 is built from 15 residues. Unmatched junction bases numbered 8, after V lost 7 bases and J lost 4 bases. For the CDR3, the DNA is TGTGCCAGCACCCCCGACAGGGGACGTAATGAAAAACTGTTTTTT. Its protein product is CASTPDRGRNEKLFF.

This clonotype was seen more than once but under ten times. CDR3 sequence reads: CASSEAYEQFF. In nucleotides, the CDR3 is TGCGCCAGCAGTGAAGCCTATGAGCAGTTCTTC. This chain joins TRBV10-1 and TRBJ2-1, with D hard to call. Germline CDR1 reads WNHNN; CDR2 reads SYGVQD (reference sequence). The CDR3 is 11 amino acids. Trimming pared 3 bases from V and 8 bases from J, leaving 5 bases between.

The V call is TRBV20-1, the J call TRBJ2-7, with unresolved D. V lost 3 bases to trimming and J lost 3 bases, with 15 bases between them. Germline assignment: CDR1 DFQATT and CDR2 SNEGSKA (reference sequence). The CDR3 extends over 14 amino acids. CDR3 sequence reads: CSASERFGLYEQYF. The CDR3 DNA reads TGCAGTGCTAGTGAGAGGTTTGGGCTCTACGAGCAGTACTTC.

This clonotype was observed a handful of times. The V call is TRBV10-2, the J call TRBJ2-5; 11 bases map to TRBD1. This CDR3 contains 16 residues. The germline V gene has CDR1 WSHSY and CDR2 SAAADI. V was clipped by 5 bases and J by 4 bases; unmatched bases: 9. The CDR3 region is CASSQWDRGTVETQYF. In DNA form, the CDR3 reads TGCGCCAGCAGTCAGTGGGACAGGGGGACGGTAGAGACCCAGTACTTC.

This clonotype was observed a few times. J is TRBJ2-7 and V is TRBV11-3; D call uncertain. There are 13 residues in the CDR3. Germline values: CDR1 SGHNT, CDR2 YENEEA. V dropped 5 bases and J dropped 5 bases, with 13 bases sitting between them. CDR3 sequence reads: CASSTGHRNEQYF. CDR3 nucleotide sequence: TGTGCCAGCAGCACCGGCCACCGCAACGAGCAGTACTTC.

This clonotype was seen a handful of times. The rearrangement links TRBV20-1 to TRBJ2-3, with 8 bases that match TRBD2. J was trimmed by 0 bases and V by 6 bases; bases with no gene match: 2. This CDR3 is built from 13 residues. Per germline, CDR1 DFQATT and CDR2 SNEGSKA (reference sequence). The CDR3 protein is CSAGGGSTDTQYF. CDR3 sequence (DNA): TGCAGTGCCGGGGGGGGGAGCACAGATACGCAGTATTTT.

This clonotype was found a few times. This chain uses TRBV5-1 with TRBJ2-7; 8 bases fit TRBD1. The CDR3 totals 16 residues. Germline assignment: CDR1 SGHRS and CDR2 YFSETQ. V dropped 5 bases and J dropped 3; count of bases not matched to a gene: 13. The CDR3 nucleotides read TGCGCCAGCAGATACTCAGGGGGCACCCATAGCTACGAGCAGTACTTC. Encoded protein: CASRYSGGTHSYEQYF.

V is TRBV12-3 or TRBV12-4 and J is TRBJ2-1; the match to TRBD2 covers 7 bases. Trimming at V came to 9 bases and at J to 7 bases, leaving 12 bases not matched to a gene. The CDR3 runs to 14 residues. The CDR3 DNA follows: TGTGCCAGTCTCACTAGCGCCGGCTGGAATGAGCAGTTCTTC. It specifies CASLTSAGWNEQFF.

The V call is TRBV10-3, the J call TRBJ2-7; TRBD2 agrees at 8 bases. The CDR3 sequence is 15 residues long. CDR1 is ENHRY, CDR2 SYGVKD, per germline. V was clipped by 7 bases and J by 1 base; unmatched bases: 9. CDR3 bases: TGTGCCATCAATCCGGGAGGGAGGCAATCCTACGAGCAGTACTTC. Its translation: CAINPGGRQSYEQYF.

In this sample, this clonotype turned up many times. The chain links TRBV12-3 or TRBV12-4 to TRBJ1-6; D gene ambiguous. V lost 4 bases, J lost 3 bases, and 13 bases lay in between. This CDR3 region has 16 residues. Written as DNA, the CDR3 is TGTGCCAGCAGTTCCCGGGCTCTGGGCTATAATTCACCCCTCCACTTT. Its translation: CASSSRALGYNSPLHF.

This chain connects TRBV4-2 to TRBJ2-5; 9 positions agree with TRBD2. CDR3 size: 15 residues. Germline V gene lookup returns CDR1 LGHNA and CDR2 YNFKEQ. J gave up 6 bases and V 0 bases, and 5 bases lay outside the gene matches. This CDR3 is CASSQEVAGEQTQYF. CDR3 DNA: TGTGCCAGCAGCCAAGAAGTAGCGGGGGAACAGACCCAGTACTTC.

The chain's CDR3 is CASSSSGQNQPQHF. The CDR3 DNA sequence: TGTGCCAGCTCTTCGTCGGGGCAAAACCAGCCCCAGCATTTT. The genes are TRBV18 and TRBJ1-5, with D perhaps TRBD1 (5 bases). The germline V gene encodes CDR1 KGHSH and CDR2 LQKENI. Trimming shortened V by 6 bases and J by 7 bases, and 16 bases separated the two germline ends. The CDR3 spans 14 residues.

There are a few counts of this clonotype. The chain is built from TRBV4-2 and TRBJ2-5; 15 bases are shared with TRBD2. CDR1 and CDR2 from the germline V gene are LGHNA and YNFKEQ. V lost 4 bases, J lost 1 base, and 10 bases stayed unmatched. The CDR3 totals 19 residues. The CDR3 nucleotides read TGTGCCAGCAGCCTAGGGACTAGCGGGGGGATGATATCCCAAGAGACCCAGTACTTC. Amino acid sequence: CASSLGTSGGMISQETQYF.

J is TRBJ2-3 and V is TRBV6-5; D ambiguous. CDR1 is MNHEY and CDR2 is SVGAGI in the germline V gene. V was trimmed by 7 bases and J by 7 bases, leaving 9 bases between them. The CDR3 sequence is 11 residues long. The CDR3 region is CASTIRNTQYF. In nucleotides, the CDR3 is TGTGCCAGCACTATAAGGAATACGCAGTATTTT.

This clonotype occurred a few times. This sequence joins TRBV2 and TRBJ2-1; D is undetermined. Germline CDR1 reads SNHLY; CDR2 reads FYNNEI. The V gene lost 1 base and the J gene lost 12 bases, with 7 bases spanning the gap. The CDR3 has 11 residues. Written as DNA, the CDR3 is TGTGCCAGCAGTGAAGGCGTTCGGCAGTTCTTC. It is translated as CASSEGVRQFF.

In this sample, this clonotype turned up a few times. V usage is TRBV29-1 and J usage is TRBJ2-2, with 8 bases that match TRBD2. The germline V gene encodes CDR1 SQVTM and CDR2 ANQGSEA. The CDR3 spans 14 residues. V shed 5 bases, J shed 5 bases, and the junction held 7 bases outside the gene matches. CDR3 in amino acids: CSVRAGALTGELFF. In DNA, the CDR3 is TGCAGCGTTCGAGCGGGGGCGCTAACCGGGGAGCTGTTTTTT.

The chain has TRBV4-2 and TRBJ2-2; 7 nucleotides align to TRBD1. The J segment lost 4 bases and the V segment lost 3 bases, leaving 5 bases of the junction unmatched. CDR1 LGHNA and CDR2 YNFKEQ come from the germline V gene. The CDR3 has 15 residues. This chain's CDR3 is CASSQVQGTTGELFF. The DNA of the CDR3 is TGTGCCAGCAGCCAGGTACAGGGGACCACCGGGGAGCTGTTTTTT.

This clonotype was seen a few times. This sequence joins TRBV10-3 and TRBJ2-7; no reliable D call. The CDR3 is made up of 13 amino acids. Between the trimmed V and J ends, which lost 3 bases and 1 base, there was a span of 7 bases. From germline, CDR1 is ENHRY and CDR2 SYGVKD. The CDR3 is CAISDGKSYEQYF. In nucleotides, the CDR3 is TGTGCCATCAGTGATGGAAAATCCTACGAGCAGTACTTC.

This clonotype was seen only a few times. This chain links TRBV11-2 with TRBJ2-3; D perhaps matches TRBD1 (6 bases). From germline, CDR1 is SGHAT and CDR2 FQNNGV. Trimming pared 5 bases from V and 4 bases from J, leaving 16 bases between. The CDR3 consists of 15 residues. For the CDR3, the DNA is TGTGCCAGCAGCCCCCAAGGACAGCAGGCAGATACGCAGTATTTT. Translation: CASSPQGQQADTQYF.